The 21 T cell receptor beta chains reported below all come from one sample, sequenced in a study of human T cells and chemical hapten exposure (dated by TCRdb to about 2021). Library creation used RACE. TCRdb records NextSeq 500 as the sequencer. TCRdb applied fastp at Q25 and MiXCR to the public reads, then kept only in-frame beta chains. Each entry is one CDR3 protein sequence, shown with its most common DNA and genes. In this sample the table shows 300,000 to 450,000 distinct CDR3 sequences, about 5.4% of which occur a single time. The ten largest clones represent about 8.2% of the sample. The sample's time point label, in plain terms: pre-sensitization, week 0. Read against the paper, the sample's treatment or condition label means: therapeutic diphenylcyclopropenone sensitization with weekly scalp DPC. The specimen comprised whole blood, sampled in connection with sensitization to the hapten diphenylcyclopropenone (DPC). The receptors originated from a woman younger than 35 with alopecia areata. Some clones in this sample may be carry-over from other donors' samples.

Ten or more counts support this clonotype. The chain carries TRBV18 and TRBJ2-3; D possibly corresponds to TRBD2 (6 bases). V lost 2 bases, J lost 2 bases, and 14 bases lay in between. Germline V CDR1 and CDR2: KGHSH, LQKENI. The CDR3 contains 16 residues. CDR3: CASSPWRGKSTDTQYF. CDR3 bases: TGTGCCAGCTCACCATGGAGGGGAAAATCCACAGATACGCAGTATTTT.

The sample holds many counts of this clonotype. CDR3 DNA sequence: TGCAGTATCTCAGGACAGATGAACACTGAAGCTTTCTTT. Amino acids: CSISGQMNTEAFF. The J gene is TRBJ1-1, the V gene TRBV20-1; possibly TRBD1 for D (6 bases). V was pared by 8 bases and J by 0 bases, with 13 bases between. Germline V gives CDR1 DFQATT, CDR2 SNEGSKA (reference sequence). The CDR3 consists of 13 residues.

This chain connects TRBV2 to TRBJ1-1; D not resolved. The CDR3 sequence is 11 residues long. V lost 10 bases, J lost 8 bases, and 14 bases lay in between. Germline lookup yields CDR1 SNHLY and CDR2 FYNNEI. The CDR3 region is CATHLRGEAFF. Here the CDR3 DNA reads TGTGCCACCCACTTGAGAGGGGAAGCTTTCTTT.

The table lists this clonotype with many counts. The chain combines TRBV6-5 with TRBJ2-3; 9 bases align to TRBD2. The CDR3 loop spans 15 amino acids. Germline CDR1 reads MNHEY; CDR2 reads SVGAGI. Trimming at V came to 4 bases and at J to 3 bases, leaving 5 bases not matched to a gene. The CDR3 DNA reads TGTGCCAGCAGTTTAAAGGGACTAGCAACAGATACGCAGTATTTT. It codes for CASSLKGLATDTQYF.

V gene TRBV25-1 combines with J gene TRBJ2-3, with D unclear. Deletions cut 0 bases from V and 3 bases from J, with 1 base between. Per germline, CDR1 MGHDK and CDR2 SYGVNS. The CDR3 consists of 12 residues. The CDR3: CASSEYTDTQYF. The CDR3 DNA sequence: TGTGCCAGCAGTGAATATACAGATACGCAGTATTTT.

This clonotype was picked up many times. CDR3 nucleotide sequence: TGTGCCAGCAGCTTACTAGCGTCGGGTTTGGATGAGCAGTTCTTC. It specifies CASSLLASGLDEQFF. The chain joins TRBV7-9 to TRBJ2-1; possibly TRBD2 for D (6 bases). This CDR3 region has 15 residues. Trimming removed 2 bases from V and 8 bases from J, with 16 bases in between. Germline V gene lookup returns CDR1 SEHNR and CDR2 FQNEAQ (reference sequence). Together with reference TRBV7-9 and TRBJ2-1, the CDR3 gives the full variable domain: DTGVSQNPRHKITKRGQNVTFRCDPISEHNRLYWYRQTLGQGPEFLTYFQNEAQLEKSRLLSDRFSAERPKGSFSTLEIQRTEQGDSAMYLCASSLLASGLDEQFFGPGTRLTVL.

There are many counts of this clonotype. The V call is TRBV6-5, the J call TRBJ2-1; D gene uncertain. The CDR3 runs 13 residues. Germline V gene sequence: CDR1 MNHEY, CDR2 SVGAGI. The germline V and J ends were trimmed by 0 bases and 6 bases, with 6 bases remaining between them. The CDR3 nucleotides read TGTGCCAGCAGTTACTCGGAGAGCAATGAGCAGTTCTTC. It yields the protein CASSYSESNEQFF.

This clonotype was seen a handful of times. The chain combines TRBV5-1 with TRBJ2-3; D could derive from TRBD1 or TRBD2 (6 bases each). CDR3 size: 14 residues. The V end was cut by 6 bases, the J end by 2 bases, with 13 bases between. CDR1 and CDR2 (germline): SGHRS, YFSETQ. The CDR3: CASKDGGPTDTQYF. CDR3 sequence (DNA): TGCGCCAGCAAAGACGGGGGCCCCACAGATACGCAGTATTTT.

This clonotype was observed many times. The chain recombines TRBV6-2 or TRBV6-3 with TRBJ2-1, with 10 positions matching TRBD2. The CDR3 loop spans 11 amino acids. Germline V lookup: CDR1 MNHEY, CDR2 SVGEGT. V was pared by 8 bases and J by 8 bases, with 0 bases of the junction left unmatched. The CDR3 bases are TGTGCCAGCGGGACTAGCGATGAGCAGTTCTTC. It specifies CASGTSDEQFF.

This clonotype was seen only a few times. This sequence joins TRBV7-9 and TRBJ1-1; D unresolved. The V end lost 0 bases, the J end lost 4 bases, and 9 bases lay between the germline ends. Germline V gives CDR1 SEHNR, CDR2 FQNEAQ (reference sequence). The CDR3 contains 14 residues. CDR3 sequence reads: CASSLALSGTEAFF. DNA of the CDR3: TGTGCCAGCAGCTTAGCTCTGTCGGGCACTGAAGCTTTCTTT.

This clonotype was detected many times. The J gene is TRBJ2-5, the V gene TRBV7-9, with 9 bases that match TRBD2. Germline values: CDR1 SEHNR, CDR2 FQNEAQ (reference sequence). The CDR3 spans 16 residues. The V and J ends lost 4 bases and 5 bases, in that order; junction bases with no gene match: 11. The CDR3 protein is CASSSGAGGAEETQYF. In nucleotides, the CDR3 is TGTGCCAGCAGCTCAGGCGCGGGGGGGGCCGAGGAGACCCAGTACTTC.

This clonotype was seen many times. J is TRBJ2-2 and V is TRBV4-3; 7 bases align to TRBD2. Trimming at V came to 4 bases and at J to 6 bases, leaving 14 bases not matched to a gene. Germline V gives CDR1 LGHNA, CDR2 YSLEER. This CDR3 is 17 amino acids long. In DNA, the CDR3 is TGCGCCAGCAGCCCGAACGGACTAGGGGATCTCGCCGGGGAGCTGTTTTTT. As protein: CASSPNGLGDLAGELFF.

Only a few counts were recorded for this clonotype. The chain couples TRBV6-1 to TRBJ2-1; perhaps D is TRBD1 or TRBD2 (6 bases each). Germline loops: CDR1 MNHNS, CDR2 SASEGT. The CDR3 consists of 15 residues. V was shortened by 6 bases and J by 8 bases, with 20 bases between the two germline ends. CDR3 sequence reads: CASRPYGRGRDEQFF. The DNA for the CDR3 is TGTGCCAGCAGACCCTACGGTCGGGGGCGGGATGAGCAGTTCTTC.

This clonotype was counted only a few times. The chain employs TRBV6-5 and TRBJ1-4; TRBD1 matches at 8 bases. CDR1 and CDR2 (germline): MNHEY, SVGAGI. The CDR3 is 15 amino acids. The ends lost 0 bases at V and 7 bases at J; junction bases unmatched: 4. The CDR3 loop is CASSYSTGEGEKLFF. The DNA of the CDR3 is TGTGCCAGCAGTTACTCGACAGGGGAAGGTGAAAAACTGTTTTTT.

This sequence joins TRBV18 and TRBJ2-3, with TRBD1 matching over 11 bases. The CDR3 loop spans 16 amino acids. Germline CDR1 and CDR2: KGHSH and LQKENI. V lost 3 bases to trimming and J lost 2 bases; unmatched junction nucleotides: 4. The CDR3 loop reads CASSPRDRGVTDTQYF. The CDR3 DNA follows: TGTGCCAGCTCACCCCGGGACAGGGGGGTCACAGATACGCAGTATTTT.

This clonotype was recorded a few times. V and J are TRBV9 and TRBJ2-7, with 8 bases matching TRBD1. Trimming at V came to 4 bases and at J to 2 bases, leaving 5 bases not matched to a gene. Germline-derived CDR1 and CDR2 are SGDLS and YYNGEE. This CDR3 is built from 14 residues. CDR3 DNA: TGTGCCAGCAGCTCGGGACAGGCACCCTACGAGCAGTACTTC. Translation: CASSSGQAPYEQYF.

Only a few counts were recorded for this clonotype. The chain is built from TRBV12-3 or TRBV12-4 and TRBJ2-5; TRBD1 aligns across 10 bases. Germline trimming cut 8 bases from V and 5 bases from J; bases unmatched to any gene: 8. This CDR3 is 14 amino acids long. The CDR3 DNA is TGTGCCAGCTGTACCGGGACAGGGGAGGAGACCCAGTACTTC. It yields the protein CASCTGTGEETQYF.

This clonotype was seen only a few times. This chain connects TRBV10-3 to TRBJ1-2; 7 nucleotides agree with TRBD1. The germline gives CDR1 ENHRY, CDR2 SYGVKD. This CDR3 comprises 12 residues. J lost 6 bases, V lost 10 bases, and 8 bases had no gene match. The CDR3 is CANQGEEDGYTF. CDR3 in DNA: TGTGCCAATCAGGGGGAAGAAGATGGCTACACCTTC.

The rearrangement joins TRBV5-1 to TRBJ2-3, with D possibly being TRBD1 or TRBD2 (5 bases each). Trimming took off 0 bases at V and 2 bases at J, with 16 bases between the two ends. The CDR3 runs 17 residues. The germline V gene encodes CDR1 SGHRS and CDR2 YFSETQ. CDR3 bases: TGCGCCAGCAGCTTGGGGCGTCGGGACGGATTCACAGATACGCAGTATTTT. Protein: CASSLGRRDGFTDTQYF.

The sample holds one count of this clonotype. The J gene is TRBJ2-1, the V gene TRBV7-3, with 8 bases that match TRBD2. The CDR3 totals 14 residues. Germline V lookup: CDR1 SGHTA, CDR2 FQGTGA. V gave up 3 bases and J gave up 7 bases; unmatched junction bases: 5. CDR3: CASSFGGDSNEQFF. Written as DNA, the CDR3 is TGTGCCAGCAGCTTCGGGGGGGATAGTAATGAGCAGTTCTTC.

This clonotype has at least ten counts. The chain carries TRBV7-8 and TRBJ1-4; D unresolved. Trimming pared 1 base from V and 4 bases from J, leaving 7 bases between. Looked up from germline, CDR1 is SGHVS and CDR2 is FQNEAQ. The CDR3 runs 14 residues. Written as DNA, the CDR3 is TGTGCCAGCAGCTTAGGCAGAAGTAATGAAAAACTGTTTTTT. The encoded protein is CASSLGRSNEKLFF.